The 26 T cell receptor beta chains given below trace back to one sample, sequenced in a study of T cell repertoires in cytomegalovirus infection. Their recognized antigens are unknown. TCRdb re-analysed the reads in MiXCR, keeping a single row per CDR3 protein. The sample includes around 800,000 distinct CDR3 sequences, 30% to 35% of them seen just once. This sample comprised cultured CD8+ T cells from PBMCs, obtained from culture after CMV antigen stimulation. The receptor set was obtained from a human donor in good health (CMV status not recorded). Some clones in this sample may be carry-over from other donors' samples.

The V gene is TRBV7-8, the J gene TRBJ1-1; D might be TRBD1 (5 bases). Germline CDR1 reads SGHVS; CDR2 reads FQNEAQ. This CDR3 is 14 amino acids long. V lost 4 bases and J 4 bases, leaving 13 bases between the germline ends. This CDR3 is CASSSSTEGTEAFF. CDR3 DNA: TGTGCCAGCAGCTCCTCGACAGAAGGCACTGAAGCTTTCTTT.

The table lists this clonotype with a few counts. The chain couples TRBV20-1 to TRBJ2-4; D possibly corresponds to TRBD1 (6 bases). Germline CDR1 reads DFQATT; CDR2 reads SNEGSKA (reference sequence). Trimming stripped 0 bases from V and 0 bases from J, with 21 bases between. This CDR3 region has 19 residues. CDR3 sequence: CSARDKGHPPPLAKNIQYF. CDR3 nucleotide sequence: TGCAGTGCTAGAGATAAGGGACATCCACCCCCTTTAGCCAAAAACATTCAGTACTTC.

This clonotype showed up just a few times. The rearrangement uses TRBV11-3 and TRBJ1-4; D is unresolved. The V gene lost 1 base and the J gene lost 6 bases, with 27 bases spanning the gap. Germline CDR1 reads SGHNT; CDR2 reads YENEEA. The CDR3 runs 20 residues. The CDR3 sequence: CASSLGGGWRNEDLDEKLFF. The CDR3 DNA sequence: TGTGCCAGCAGCTTAGGCGGCGGCTGGAGAAACGAGGACTTGGATGAAAAACTGTTTTTT. The full variable domain, completed using reference TRBV11-3 and TRBJ1-4, is EAGVVQSPRYKIIEKKQPVAFWCNPISGHNTLYWYLQNLGQGPELLIRYENEEAVDDSQLPKDRFSAERLKGVDSTLKIQPAELGDSAVYLCASSLGGGWRNEDLDEKLFFGSGTQLSVL.

This chain links TRBV6-5 with TRBJ2-7; D remains ambiguous. Deletions cut 6 bases from V and 0 bases from J, with 3 bases between. CDR3 length: 11 amino acids. Per the germline V gene, CDR1 is MNHEY and CDR2 is SVGAGI. The CDR3 loop is CASRASYEQYV. CDR3 sequence (DNA): TGTGCCAGCAGGGCCTCCTACGAGCAGTACGTC.

About this clonotype: One junction end disagrees with the germline gene, perhaps due to a read error. This sequence joins TRBV7-2 and TRBJ1-2; 10 bases fit TRBD1. CDR3 length equals 15 residues. In germline, CDR1 is SGHTA, CDR2 FQGNSA. The CDR3 sequence is CVSSLESGTGVGYTF. As DNA, the CDR3 is TGTGTCAGCAGCTTAGAATCCGGGACAGGGGTTGGCTACACCTTC.

This clonotype was observed a handful of times. CDR3 region: CASKSSSEQFF. CDR3 nucleotide sequence: TGTGCCAGCAAATCTAGCTCTGAGCAGTTCTTC. The V gene is TRBV6-1, the J gene TRBJ2-1, with D possibly matching TRBD2 (5 bases). In germline, CDR1 is MNHNS, CDR2 SASEGT. V lost 7 bases, J lost 9 bases, and 10 bases lay in between. This CDR3 has 11 residues.

This sequence joins TRBV6-5 and TRBJ2-3; tentatively, D is TRBD2 (5 bases). The V gene lost 0 bases and the J gene lost 5 bases, with 12 bases spanning the gap. The germline V gene encodes CDR1 MNHEY and CDR2 SVGAGI. This CDR3 comprises 15 residues. The CDR3 DNA is TGTGCCAGCAGTTACTCTCAGCCGAGGGTAGATACGCAGTATTTT. Its protein product is CASSYSQPRVDTQYF.

The V and J genes are TRBV10-3 and TRBJ1-2; 7 positions agree with TRBD1. The CDR3 is 15 residues long. V was pared by 0 bases and J by 8 bases, with 9 bases of the junction left unmatched. Germline V gene data show CDR1 as ENHRY and CDR2 as SYGVKD. The CDR3 loop is CAISESKRGPLGYTF. The CDR3 region has the DNA TGTGCCATCAGTGAGTCGAAAAGGGGGCCTCTGGGCTACACCTTC.

This chain links TRBV6-1 with TRBJ2-5; 7 positions match TRBD1. Germline V lookup: CDR1 MNHNS, CDR2 SASEGT. J was trimmed by 5 bases and V by 6 bases; bases with no gene match: 3. The CDR3 has 12 amino acids. The CDR3 nucleotides are TGTGCCAGCAGAACAGGGGACGAGACCCAGTACTTC. Amino acid sequence: CASRTGDETQYF.

This clonotype was detected a few times. The chain combines TRBV7-9 with TRBJ2-2; the match to TRBD2 covers 10 bases. The V gene end was trimmed by 3 bases and the J gene end by 5 bases; junction bases not matched to a gene: 6. CDR3 size: 16 residues. Germline CDR1 is SEHNR and CDR2 is FQNEAQ (reference sequence). CDR3 sequence: CASSFLTSGPTGELFF. CDR3 DNA: TGTGCCAGCAGCTTCCTGACTAGCGGGCCTACCGGGGAGCTGTTTTTT. Drawing the rest from reference TRBV7-9 and TRBJ2-2, the complete variable domain is DTGVSQNPRHKITKRGQNVTFRCDPISEHNRLYWYRQTLGQGPEFLTYFQNEAQLEKSRLLSDRFSAERPKGSFSTLEIQRTEQGDSAMYLCASSFLTSGPTGELFFGEGSRLTVL.

J is TRBJ1-1 and V is TRBV7-9, with no clear D. Germline CDR1 reads SEHNR; CDR2 reads FQNEAQ (reference sequence). V gave up 1 base and J gave up 14 bases, with 14 bases separating them. This CDR3 has 12 amino acids. The CDR3 nucleotides are TGTGCCAGCAGCTTAGGAGGGCAGTACACCTTCTTT. Amino acid sequence: CASSLGGQYTFF. Filled out from reference TRBV7-9 and TRBJ1-1, the complete variable domain reads DTGVSQNPRHKITKRGQNVTFRCDPISEHNRLYWYRQTLGQGPEFLTYFQNEAQLEKSRLLSDRFSAERPKGSFSTLEIQRTEQGDSAMYLCASSLGGQYTFFGQGTRLTVV.

The CDR3 is CASSPTICGDQPQHF. The CDR3 DNA sequence: TGCGCCAGCAGCCCAACAATCTGTGGGGACCAGCCCCAGCATTTT. The rearrangement links TRBV23-1 to TRBJ1-5; D is possibly TRBD1 (5 bases). TRBV23-1 carries the ORF label, with uncertain function. This CDR3 is built from 15 residues. The ends were cut back, 6 bases at V and 7 bases at J, with 19 bases in the middle.

This clonotype has only a few counts. V usage is TRBV7-8 and J usage is TRBJ2-5; 8 bases are shared with TRBD1. V trimming: 5 bases; J trimming: 5 bases; junction bases outside the gene matches: 13. Germline CDR1 SGHVS, CDR2 FQNEAQ. The CDR3 runs 16 residues. The DNA for the CDR3 is TGTGCCAGCAGCGCGTACCGGGACAGGAGGGCGGAGACCCAGTACTTC. Its protein product is CASSAYRDRRAETQYF.

The V and J genes are TRBV25-1 and TRBJ2-7; no clear D. Germline assignment: CDR1 MGHDK and CDR2 SYGVNS. The V end lost 6 bases, the J end lost 3 bases, and 9 bases lay between the germline ends. This CDR3 region has 12 residues. CDR3 loop: CASSRLGYEQYF. In nucleotides, the CDR3 is TGTGCCAGCAGCCGCCTGGGCTACGAGCAGTACTTC.

This clonotype has more than one count but fewer than ten. V usage is TRBV9 and J usage is TRBJ2-3; 10 nucleotides agree with TRBD1. V lost 3 bases and J lost 6; bases outside the gene matches: 10. Germline loops: CDR1 SGDLS, CDR2 YYNGEE. This CDR3 contains 16 residues. The CDR3 here is CASSALRGQGMDTQYF. The CDR3, as DNA: TGTGCCAGCAGCGCTCTACGGGGACAGGGGATGGATACGCAGTATTTT.

The CDR3 sequence: CASRRDSFEAFF. CDR3 DNA: TGTGCCAGCAGACGGGACAGTTTTGAAGCTTTCTTT. The chain uses TRBV7-6 and TRBJ1-1; TRBD1 matches 7 bases. CDR1 and CDR2 (germline): SGHVS, FNYEAQ. J lost 7 bases, V lost 6 bases, and 5 bases had no gene match. The CDR3 loop spans 12 amino acids. Looking up the rest from reference TRBV7-6 and TRBJ1-1 gives the full variable domain: GAGVSQSPRYKVTKRGQDVALRCDPISGHVSLYWYRQALGQGPEFLTYFNYEAQQDKSGLPNDRFSAERPEGSISTLTIQRTEQRDSAMYRCASRRDSFEAFFGQGTRLTVV.

V gene TRBV10-3 combines with J gene TRBJ2-7; 10 nucleotides match TRBD2. The CDR3 runs 15 residues. The germline gives CDR1 ENHRY, CDR2 SYGVKD. V lost 0 bases to trimming and J lost 4 bases; unmatched junction nucleotides: 3. CDR3 residues: CAISESGTSEYEQYF. The CDR3 DNA reads TGTGCCATCAGTGAGTCCGGGACTAGCGAGTACGAGCAGTACTTC.

The chain links TRBV4-1 to TRBJ2-2; D is tentatively TRBD1 or TRBD2 (6 bases each). With 3 bases removed from V and 2 bases from J, the gap between germline ends came to 25 bases. CDR1 and CDR2 from the germline V gene are MGHRA and YSYEKL. The CDR3 runs 20 residues. CDR3 DNA sequence: TGCGCCAGCAGCCAGGGGATAGGGACCTTAGGGGGGTTAAACACCGGGGAGCTGTTTTTT. Its translation: CASSQGIGTLGGLNTGELFF.

This clonotype was observed a handful of times. This chain links TRBV12-5 with TRBJ1-1; D gene unclear. The CDR3 runs to 15 residues. Trimming stripped 4 bases from V and 4 bases from J, with 16 bases between. Per germline, CDR1 LGHNT and CDR2 FRNRAP. The CDR3 here is CASGYYIGWVTEAFF. Here the CDR3 DNA reads TGTGCTAGTGGTTACTACATTGGTTGGGTCACTGAAGCTTTCTTT.

As to this clonotype: Possible read error: a much larger clone is one base away. The chain combines TRBV7-8 with TRBJ2-2, with no clear D. With 0 bases removed from V and 6 bases from J, the gap between germline ends came to 5 bases. The CDR3 spans 13 residues. CDR1 and CDR2 from the germline V gene are SGHVS and FQNEAQ. The CDR3 DNA follows: TGTGCCAGCAGCTTAGCGGACGCCGGGGAGCTGTTTTTT. Translated, it gives CASSLADAGELFF.

The chain carries TRBV5-8 and TRBJ2-2, with a weak D call TRBD1 (6 bases). CDR1 and CDR2 from the germline V gene are SGHTS and YDEGEE. V shed 4 bases and J shed 4 bases, with 17 bases lying between them. There are 16 residues in the CDR3. This CDR3 reads CASSPGELVGTGELFF. The CDR3 DNA is TGTGCCAGCAGCCCAGGGGAATTGGTCGGCACCGGGGAGCTGTTTTTT.

The V and J genes are TRBV12-3 or TRBV12-4 and TRBJ2-2; D is uncertain. V was pared by 1 base and J by 7 bases, with 13 bases between. The CDR3 spans 15 residues. CDR3: CASSLGSSPIGELFF. The CDR3 DNA sequence: TGTGCCAGCAGTTTAGGGAGCAGCCCTATCGGGGAGCTGTTTTTT.

The V call is TRBV7-6, the J call TRBJ2-7; D may be TRBD2 (5 bases). This CDR3 contains 13 residues. V was shortened by 3 bases and J by 5 bases, with 11 bases between the two germline ends. Germline CDR1 is SGHVS and CDR2 is FNYEAQ. The CDR3: CASSFEPGNEQYF. As DNA, the CDR3 is TGTGCCAGCAGCTTCGAGCCGGGGAACGAGCAGTACTTC.

This clonotype was counted a few times. This CDR3 reads CASSFRGLDEQYV. The CDR3 region has the DNA TGTGCCAGCAGCTTCAGGGGGCTCGACGAGCAGTACGTC. The V call is TRBV7-9, the J call TRBJ2-7; 8 bases agree with TRBD1. Germline V gives CDR1 SEHNR, CDR2 FQNEAQ (reference sequence). V was pared by 3 bases and J by 5 bases, with 3 bases of the junction left unmatched. This CDR3 comprises 13 residues.

Only a few counts were recorded for this clonotype. V usage is TRBV24-1 and J usage is TRBJ2-1; 10 bases agree with TRBD2. Per the germline V gene, CDR1 is KGHDR and CDR2 is SFDVKD. The CDR3 consists of 20 residues. V lost 3 bases to trimming and J lost 6 bases; unmatched junction nucleotides: 19. The CDR3 nucleotides are TGTGCCACCAGTGATAGCCCCCTAGCGGGGGTTCCCACGGGTCCCAATGAGCAGTTCTTC. This codes for CATSDSPLAGVPTGPNEQFF.

This clonotype has a count of ten or more. The genes are TRBV7-9 and TRBJ2-7; 8 positions match TRBD1. The CDR3 sequence is 12 residues long. Germline-derived CDR1 and CDR2 are SEHNR and FQNEAQ (reference sequence). Unmatched junction bases numbered 4, after V lost 8 bases and J lost 4 bases. CDR3 in DNA: TGTGCCAGCGGACAGGGATTTTACGAGCAGTACGTC. It is translated as CASGQGFYEQYV.